These T cell receptor beta chains were read from a single sample in a study of blood T cell repertoires in COVID-19. Using immunoSEQ multiplex PCR, the repertoire was profiled, and TCRdb retains in-frame clones only, with some absent. The sample consists of tens of thousands of clones, 80% to 90% of them appearing once. The sample comprised peripheral blood. The receptors come from a human donor in a cohort sampled during active COVID-19. Each CDR3 is given with its conserved first and last residue. The order of the fields is clone size, V gene, D gene, J gene, CDR3 protein. D genes are given only for firm matches. Clone size is shown for a subset of rows, as once, few, many or a class of expanded clone.

-,TRBV28,-,TRBJ2-5,CASSRLGGQEAQYF
-,TRBV3-1/TRBV3-2,-,TRBJ2-3,CASSQFPGMDTQYF
-,TRBV7-2,-,TRBJ1-1,CASSLDSPEAFF
-,TRBV7-2,-,TRBJ1-5,CASSSGSFNYQPQHF
-,TRBV18,-,TRBJ1-4,CASSPEVQDEKLFF
-,TRBV28,-,TRBJ1-1,CASGGGPEAFF
-,TRBV6-5,-,TRBJ1-1,CASSYTGSREAFF
-,TRBV29-1,-,TRBJ2-3,CSVVGSTDTQYF
-,TRBV20-1,TRBD2,TRBJ2-3,CSASQGTSGGLSTDTQYF
-,TRBV28,-,TRBJ1-2,CASRSGNYGYTF
-,TRBV9,-,TRBJ1-1,CASSRGAAEAFF
once,TRBV12-3/TRBV12-4,-,TRBJ1-5,CASTRQNQPQHF
-,TRBV7-2,-,TRBJ1-4,CASSPTRGGGLGEKLFF
-,TRBV6-5,TRBD1,TRBJ2-7,CASSYRAGGSVNEQYF
-,TRBV4-2,TRBD2,TRBJ2-1,CASRRDYHNEQFF
-,TRBV23-1,-,TRBJ1-5,CASRPTGTGQPQHF
once,TRBV7-8,-,TRBJ2-7,CASSENPGSYEQYF
-,TRBV5-1,TRBD2,TRBJ2-2,CASSSGLVSTGELFF
once,TRBV4-1,-,TRBJ2-5,CASSSWRIGQGAQYF
-,TRBV5-4,-,TRBJ1-6,CASSWGRDTTNSPLHF
-,TRBV7-3,TRBD2,TRBJ2-5,CASSLAGRQETQYF
-,TRBV11-2,-,TRBJ1-2,CASSLVDTFNYGYTF
-,TRBV6-5,-,TRBJ2-7,CASSTNGGTYEQYF
-,TRBV6-5,-,TRBJ2-7,CASRRDWVYEQYF
once,TRBV19,TRBD1,TRBJ1-4,CASSDRTGNNEKLFF
-,TRBV7-9,-,TRBJ1-4,CASSLEEGINEKLFF
-,TRBV19,-,TRBJ2-3,CASRYWGQGTDTQYF
once,TRBV6-5,TRBD1,TRBJ2-3,CASSSGQTTDTQYF
-,TRBV6-5,TRBD2,TRBJ2-5,CASSYDPGGSETQYF
-,TRBV10-2,-,TRBJ2-1,CASSEGDLHEQFF
-,TRBV2,TRBD1,TRBJ2-4,CASSLDRGIAKNIQYF
-,TRBV30,-,TRBJ1-2,CAWSVQPAYGYTF
few,TRBV11-2,-,TRBJ1-5,CASSLHTYQPQHF
-,TRBV2,-,TRBJ2-7,CASRDRASYEQYF
-,TRBV30,-,TRBJ1-6,CALASSYNSPLHF
-,TRBV28,-,TRBJ1-2,CASSFYHQGNYGYTF
-,TRBV19,-,TRBJ2-7,CASSIDPHRTDSYEQYF
-,TRBV16,-,TRBJ2-4,CASSQSQGPNIQYF
-,TRBV4-1,-,TRBJ2-1,CASSQETSFYNEQFF